This entry lists 10 T cell receptor beta chains sequenced from one sample in a study of cytomegalovirus exposure and HLA in healthy donors (dated by TCRdb to 2016 to 2017). The library was made by the immunoSEQ multiplex PCR assay. The source is immuneACCESS, and TCRdb retained only in-frame sequences with V and J called. Part of the clones is not carried over; for the studies checked, unresolved V genes explain less than half of this, and the remainder is unexplained. The sample yields about 140,000 clones; about 89% were counted once. The top ten constitute under 0.8% of the sample. Sequencing was carried out using PBMCs. The receptors here all came from a man aged 18 to 30 in good health and CMV-seronegative.

This sequence joins TRBV5-6 and TRBJ2-5; 10 nucleotides agree with TRBD2. V lost 0 bases and J lost 4; bases outside the gene matches: 3. Germline V gene data show CDR1 as SGHDT and CDR2 as YYEEEE. This CDR3 has 15 residues. CDR3 protein: CASSLERGGRETQYF. Written as DNA, the CDR3 is TGTGCCAGCAGCTTGGAGCGGGGGGGCCGAGAGACCCAGTACTTC.

This rearrangement joins TRBV5-1 to TRBJ2-3; D is perhaps TRBD1 (5 bases). The CDR3 covers 15 residues. Per the germline V gene, CDR1 is SGHRS and CDR2 is YFSETQ. Trimming took 2 bases from V and 4 from J, leaving 14 bases between them. The CDR3 sequence: CASSFSGQGADTQYF. DNA of the CDR3: TGCGCCAGCAGCTTTTCGGGCCAAGGGGCAGATACGCAGTATTTT.

The chain is built from TRBV2 and TRBJ2-5, with D unclear. V was clipped by 2 bases and J by 5 bases, with 9 bases between them. There are 13 residues in the CDR3. Germline V gene lookup returns CDR1 SNHLY and CDR2 FYNNEI. The CDR3, as DNA: TGTGCCAGCAGTGAACCTTCCCAGGAGACCCAGTACTTC. Its translation is CASSEPSQETQYF.

CDR3 nucleotide sequence: TGTGCCAGCTCACCGGACAGGGGTTACGGTAATCAGCCCCAGCATTTT. Its translation is CASSPDRGYGNQPQHF. The chain joins TRBV18 to TRBJ1-5, with TRBD1 identical over 9 bases. Germline CDR1 is KGHSH and CDR2 is LQKENI. This CDR3 has 16 residues. With 3 bases clipped from V and 4 bases from J, the junction kept 7 bases outside the gene matches.

The chain has TRBV27 and TRBJ2-5, with TRBD1 identical over 7 bases. The CDR3 extends over 15 amino acids. Germline CDR1 and CDR2: MNHEY and SMNVEV (reference sequence). V shed 0 bases, J shed 1 base, and the junction held 2 bases outside the gene matches. This CDR3 is CASSLSGQPQETQYF. The CDR3 DNA reads TGTGCCAGCAGTTTATCGGGACAGCCCCAAGAGACCCAGTACTTC.

CDR3 loop: CASATGGAAGELFF. The CDR3 DNA reads as TGCGCCAGCGCAACAGGGGGCGCAGCCGGGGAGCTGTTTTTT. The chain uses TRBV5-1 and TRBJ2-2; TRBD1 agrees at 9 bases. Germline V gene sequence: CDR1 SGHRS, CDR2 YFSETQ. This CDR3 spans 14 amino acids. The V and J ends lost 7 bases and 6 bases, in that order; junction bases with no gene match: 7.

The chain carries TRBV19 and TRBJ1-2, with unresolved D. Per germline, CDR1 LNHDA and CDR2 SQIVND (reference sequence). The CDR3 spans 13 residues. The V end was cut by 3 bases, the J end by 8 bases, with 13 bases between. The CDR3 bases are TGTGCCAGTAGTATCTCAACAGAGACCGGCTACACCTTC. Translated: CASSISTETGYTF.

This rearrangement joins TRBV14 to TRBJ2-7; 7 bases fit TRBD1. This CDR3 is 14 amino acids long. In germline, CDR1 is SGHDN, CDR2 FVKESK. Losses at the gene ends were 4 bases for V and 1 base for J; bases not matched to a gene: 4. Here the CDR3 DNA reads TGTGCCAGCAGCCCTACACAGGGGTCCTACGAGCAGTACTTC. Amino acids: CASSPTQGSYEQYF. Looking up the rest from reference TRBV14 and TRBJ2-7 gives the full variable domain: EAGVTQFPSHSVIEKGQTVTLRCDPISGHDNLYWYRRVMGKEIKFLLHFVKESKQDESGMPNNRFLAERTGGTYSTLKVQPAELEDSGVYFCASSPTQGSYEQYFGPGTRLTVT.

This chain joins TRBV7-9 and TRBJ2-1; tentatively, D is TRBD2 (6 bases). V was cut by 4 bases and J by 5 bases, with 12 bases left in between. Germline CDR1 and CDR2: SEHNR and FQNEAQ (reference sequence). The CDR3 runs to 14 residues. This CDR3 is CASSWVGLHNEQFF. CDR3 DNA sequence: TGTGCCAGCAGCTGGGTGGGACTCCACAATGAGCAGTTCTTC.

V usage is TRBV28 and J usage is TRBJ2-7; 7 bases fit TRBD1. Germline V gives CDR1 MDHEN, CDR2 SYDVKM. With V trimmed by 5 bases and J by 3 bases, 10 bases remained unmatched. This CDR3 contains 15 residues. The CDR3 loop reads CASSPRQGYNYEQYV. The CDR3 nucleotides read TGTGCCAGCAGTCCTAGACAGGGATATAACTACGAGCAGTACGTC.